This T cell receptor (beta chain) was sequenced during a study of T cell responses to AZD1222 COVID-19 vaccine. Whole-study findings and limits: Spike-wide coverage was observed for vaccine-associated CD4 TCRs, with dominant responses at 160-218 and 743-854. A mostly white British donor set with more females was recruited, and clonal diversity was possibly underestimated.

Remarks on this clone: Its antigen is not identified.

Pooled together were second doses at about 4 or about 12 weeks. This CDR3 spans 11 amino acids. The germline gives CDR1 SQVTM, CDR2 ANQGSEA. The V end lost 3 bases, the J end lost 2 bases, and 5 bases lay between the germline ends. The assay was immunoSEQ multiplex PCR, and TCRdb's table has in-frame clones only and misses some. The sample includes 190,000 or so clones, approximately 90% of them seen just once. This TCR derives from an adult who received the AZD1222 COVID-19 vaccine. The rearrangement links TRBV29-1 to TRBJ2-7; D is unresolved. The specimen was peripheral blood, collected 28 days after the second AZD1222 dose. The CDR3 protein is CSVESTYEQYF. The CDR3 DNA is TGCAGCGTTGAGTCTACCTACGAGCAGTACTTC.